This TCR beta chain was retrieved from a study of cytomegalovirus exposure and HLA in healthy donors listed by TCRdb under 2017. About the study as a whole: According to an earlier analysis of a few hundred of the donors, 150 million to 200 million T cells yielded 120 million or so unique TCR beta sequences and approximately 300 Gb of sequence data. Roughly 300 gigabases of sequencing data and around 80 million unique TCR sequences made up an early release that covered about 640 HLA-typed donors. Among about 410 genotyped donors of the cohort, an average of roughly 230,000 unique TCR beta nucleotide sequences was sequenced per donor, of which approximately 18% were non-productive. Typing coverage differed by locus: A, B, C, DRB1 and DQB1 were typed in about 620-640 donors, DQA1 in about 500, DPA1 in 600 to 610, and DPB1 in just under 490. Of the 398 genotyped donors, 75% to 85% were placed in the genetic ancestry cluster associated with self-reported Caucasian donors. HLA typing included class I and class II loci at four-digit resolution. Donor age, sex, ethnicity and CMV serostatus were collected together with the repertoire data. A handful of DR-DQ haplotypes were handled as single units for association and clustering because linkage in the cohort was strong. High-throughput TCR immunosequencing, statistical association of individual TCRs with disease status, and machine learning were combined to predict cytomegalovirus infection status. All discovery cohort repertoires had been generated using a single sequencing platform. In a later analysis, previously published TCR beta repertoires from 666 donors were re-analyzed and high-resolution HLA genotyping was added so that TCR occurrence patterns could be studied. Genome-wide SNP genotypes for about 65% of the 666 donors were used in a later genetic analysis, which treated that subset as a discovery cohort. In addition to the first cohort of 650 to 750 subjects, a separate validation cohort of approximately 130 different subjects was used. In the later analysis, no new phenotypic data were used to find candidate immune exposures; instead, reliance was placed on TCR beta sequences and their occurrence across donors. The study was designed to test whether signatures of past pathogen exposure could be identified by cataloging public T cell receptors. In an earlier analysis of a few hundred of the donors, high-throughput TCR beta sequencing was used to judge whether each TCR beta V gene segment behaved as functional or pseudogenic. The study used immunosequencing to profile the T cell repertoires of 666 subjects and linked those repertoires to cytomegalovirus serostatus.

As for this clone: Its specific antigen is unknown. Qualities for individual bases were not recorded, and no much larger clone is one base off.

General findings and caveats noted by the study authors: In the study, around 160 TCR beta chains were listed as associated with cytomegalovirus. In this cohort, only TCR beta chains were sequenced, and detectable features were limited by the absence of alpha or paired-chain data. The classifier was reported to diagnose cytomegalovirus status with high specificity and sensitivity in both the original cohort and the validation cohort. In vitro tests confirmed that a few of the cytomegalovirus-associated TCR beta chains recognize cytomegalovirus antigens. A later genetic analysis associated a missense DCLRE1C variant with V-gene and J-gene trimming of TCR beta chains, and an independent cohort replicated the association. In an earlier analysis of around 600 of the donors, most TCR beta V segments appeared in productive rearrangements about 87% or about 30% of the time, broadly matching IMGT annotations. Assigning TCR associations to individual alleles was difficult when HLA alleles, especially DR and DQ, strongly co-occurred. Because the 87-base-pair reads could not distinguish some IMGT-functional V segments, including TRBV6-2 and TRBV6-3, those segments were excluded. HLA typing was unavailable for some donors at each locus, so association tests used only the typed subset. A further reported finding was that TCR beta sequences accurately predicted the HLA-A and HLA-B alleles for most subjects in the first cohort. In a later analysis, over 15,000 TCR beta sequences were associated with specific HLA alleles at a false discovery rate of 0.05. Correlated functional status among segregating V segments might reflect linkage disequilibrium, but an unknown experimental factor could not be ruled out. Across donors, most TCR sequences were observed very rarely, whereas some public TCRs were present in many individuals. A group of highly shared sequence variants was considered likely to be a technical artifact of the sequencing pipeline. In a later analysis, several top co-occurrence clusters were reported to appear linked to parvovirus B19, influenza, CMV and Epstein-Barr virus. Compared with equally common non-associated chains, HLA-associated TCR beta chains in a later analysis were more clonally expanded and had lower generation probabilities. The earlier analysis of nearly 600 of the donors excluded approximately 15 rarely observed V segments, including chromosome 9 orphons, because counts were too low. CMV serostatus was the only immune exposure information available for the cohort. A later analysis found that TCR association rates varied across HLA loci, with DRB1 alleles showing the most associated TCRs and HLA-C alleles the fewest. According to a later genetic analysis, donors in an Asian-associated ancestry cluster had fewer N-insertions in productive TCRs than the roughly 700-donor mean. Sequencing depth was assumed to be roughly uniform across donors in the presence/absence analyses, though that assumption may not hold. According to a later analysis, most CMV-associated TCR beta chains appeared to be HLA-restricted, and the HLA associations seemed to be driven largely by CMV exposure. The authors suggested that the approach could potentially be generalized to other disease states and immunological phenotypes.

The cohort comprised hundreds of healthy bone marrow donors. Cohort members were all nominally healthy when sampled, although unrecorded immune exposures were likely present. The donor tested CMV seronegative and was one of the 352 seronegative cohort members. A peripheral blood sample was collected from each donor, and TCR beta sequencing was performed on peripheral blood mononuclear cells. The Qiagen DNeasy Blood Extraction Kit was used to extract genomic DNA from the blood cell samples. The library was generated by the immunoSEQ multiplex PCR assay. The multiplex PCR relied on a mix of 60 forward primers for TCR Vbeta segments and 13 reverse primers for TCR Jbeta segments. Amplification of the CDR3 region of rearranged TCR beta genes was performed with a multiplex PCR assay on genomic DNA. The Illumina HiSeq System was used to sequence the amplified TCR beta libraries as 87-base-pair reads. The study's own analysis went as follows. A later analysis tallied around 82 million unique TCR beta chains across the 666 repertoires, and approximately 9.9 million of those chains were shared by two or more donors. Raw reads were error-corrected and collapsed into unique sequences by a nearest-neighbor algorithm in which closely related sequences were merged to remove PCR and sequencing errors. V, D and J gene segments were assigned by aligning CDR3 sequences to IMGT reference sequences. For a sequence to be retained, a match of at least six nucleotides to both a V gene segment and a J gene segment was required. A rearrangement was called productive if the CDR3 had no stop codons and remained in frame with V and J, and every other rearrangement was called non-productive. Following IMGT convention, CDR3 was defined as the stretch from the second conserved V-encoded cysteine to the conserved J-encoded phenylalanine. The earlier analysis of some 600 of the donors excluded sequences that lacked an unambiguous match to a single V gene segment. In an earlier analysis of 587 of the donors, a V segment was called functional when productive rearrangements were above 56.7%, and segregating when the standard deviation between donors exceeded 5%. A statistical classification framework was developed to diagnose cytomegalovirus status using the catalog of TCR beta chain sequences. In a later analysis, TCR nucleotide sequences were compared against IMGT/GENE-DB human TR gene sequences so that V and J genes could be assigned. The TCRdist pipeline was used in a later analysis to assign CDR3 sequences and most-parsimonious VDJ recombination scenarios. In a later analysis, every TCR beta chain was defined by the combination of its CDR3 amino acid sequence and its V-gene family, and reads without a unique V-gene family were dropped. As a way to deal with suspected cross-contamination and a sequencing artifact, a later analysis dropped 640 or so nucleotide sequences that were highly shared and had low generation probability. In a later analysis, a clonal expansion index was calculated for each public chain from normalized within-repertoire ranks of inferred template counts. In a later analysis, generation probabilities were computed using a VDJ recombination model fitted to out-of-frame rearrangements, and the results were checked against IGoR. In a later analysis, TCR-TCR, TCR-HLA and TCR-CMV co-occurrence was scored with hypergeometric tests, and a repertoire-size bias correction was applied to TCR pairs. In a later analysis, false discovery rates were estimated by permuting HLA or CMV assignments 20 times. In a later analysis, co-occurring TCRs were grouped using DBSCAN, with TCRdist sequence similarity added in when clustering inside HLA-allele-positive subsets. For co-occurrence clustering, repertoires with fewer than 30,000 or more than 120,000 public chains were excluded, along with about five repertoires with anomalous nucleotide sharing. TCRdb re-hosts the immuneACCESS table, in-frame sequences only. Its copies lack some clones; in the studies checked, an unresolved V gene accounts for under half of them, and the cause for the rest is not known. V and J calls plus clone size are reproduced from that table; the DNA served to infer D and trimming. This sample comprises approximately 120,000 clones, about 80% of them detected only once. Approximately 3.6% of the sample is taken by the ten largest.

From V the trimming removes 7 bases and from J it removes 2 bases, while the gene matches leave 5 bases of the junction unaccounted for. Including cysteine and phenylalanine, the CDR3 has 14 amino acids. The retained sequence is limited to the CDR3, 42 bases, with the frame set at the first base. In the germline V gene, CDR1 corresponds to MNHEY and CDR2 to SVGAGI. This receptor was obtained from a man in his thirties or forties in good health and CMV-seronegative. The chain is encoded by TRBV6-5 joined to TRBJ1-3, and 7 junction bases match TRBD1. Sequenced material: PBMCs. The CDR3 reads as follows: CASKLDRAGNTIYF. The nucleotide sequence is given as TGTGCCAGCAAGCTCGACAGGGCTGGAAACACCATATATTTT.